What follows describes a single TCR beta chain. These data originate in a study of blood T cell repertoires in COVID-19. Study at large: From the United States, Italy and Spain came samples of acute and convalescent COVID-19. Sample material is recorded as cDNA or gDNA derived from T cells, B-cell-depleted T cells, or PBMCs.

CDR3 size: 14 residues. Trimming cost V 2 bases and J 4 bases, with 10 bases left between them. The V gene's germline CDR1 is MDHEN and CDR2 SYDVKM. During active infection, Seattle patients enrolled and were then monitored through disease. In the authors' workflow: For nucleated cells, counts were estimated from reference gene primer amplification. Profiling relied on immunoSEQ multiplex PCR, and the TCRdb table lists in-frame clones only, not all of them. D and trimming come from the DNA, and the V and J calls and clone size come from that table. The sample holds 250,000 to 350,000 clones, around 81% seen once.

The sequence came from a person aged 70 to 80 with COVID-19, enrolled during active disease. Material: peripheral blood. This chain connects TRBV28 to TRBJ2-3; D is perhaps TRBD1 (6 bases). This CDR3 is CASSLPGGPDTQYF. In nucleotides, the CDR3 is TGTGCCAGCAGTTTACCTGGGGGCCCAGATACGCAGTATTTT. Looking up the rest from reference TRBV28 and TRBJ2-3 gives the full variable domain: DVKVTQSSRYLVKRTGEKVFLECVQDMDHENMFWYRQDPGLGLRLIYFSYDVKMKEKGDIPEGYSVSREKKERFSLILESASTNQTSMYLCASSLPGGPDTQYFGPGTRLTVL.